These 15 T cell receptor beta chains originate from one sample sequenced in a study of T cell responses to AZD1222 COVID-19 vaccine. Method: immunoSEQ multiplex PCR; TCRdb's copy keeps in-frame clones and lacks some. The table lists approximately 150,000 clones, about 91% of them singletons. Sample: peripheral blood, taken 28 days after the second AZD1222 dose. These receptors were obtained from an adult who received the AZD1222 COVID-19 vaccine.

The chain carries TRBV19 and TRBJ1-5, with 9 bases fitting TRBD1. The ends lost 6 bases at V and 5 bases at J; junction bases unmatched: 8. CDR1 LNHDA and CDR2 SQIVND come from the germline V gene (reference sequence). The CDR3 consists of 15 residues. The CDR3 coding sequence is TGTGCCAGTAGCAGGACAGGGGCCGGGGATCAGCCCCAGCATTTT. The encoded protein is CASSRTGAGDQPQHF.

The CDR3 bases are TGTGCCAGCAGCCAAGGGTATAGGATCGCGGGAAACACCATATATTTT. Its protein product is CASSQGYRIAGNTIYF. J is TRBJ1-3 and V is TRBV4-2; no clear D gene. The V end lost 1 base, the J end lost 4 bases, and 14 bases lay between the germline ends. This CDR3 spans 16 amino acids. CDR1 LGHNA and CDR2 YNFKEQ come from the germline V gene.

The V and J genes are TRBV7-8 and TRBJ2-3; D uncertain. Deletions cut 5 bases from V and 6 bases from J, with 15 bases between. The germline gives CDR1 SGHVS, CDR2 FQNEAQ. This CDR3 has 14 amino acids. CDR3: CASSRDPGRDTQYF. As DNA, the CDR3 is TGTGCCAGCAGCCGTGATCCGGGCCGGGATACGCAGTATTTT.

The chain employs TRBV25-1 and TRBJ2-2, with a tentative D call TRBD2 (6 bases). The CDR3 is made up of 15 amino acids. Deletions cut 2 bases from V and 3 bases from J, with 10 bases between. Per the germline V gene, CDR1 is MGHDK and CDR2 is SYGVNS. CDR3 DNA: TGTGCCAGCAGTGAACGGGGCGGGGACACCGGGGAGCTGTTTTTT. This sequence encodes CASSERGGDTGELFF. Drawing the rest from reference TRBV25-1 and TRBJ2-2, the complete variable domain is EADIYQTPRYLVIGTGKKITLECSQTMGHDKMYWYQQDPGMELHLIHYSYGVNSTEKGDLSSESTVSRIRTEHFPLTLESARPSHTSQYLCASSERGGDTGELFFGEGSRLTVL.

The chain couples TRBV19 to TRBJ2-1, with TRBD2 matching 7 bases. The CDR3 spans 15 residues. V shed 3 bases, J shed 3 bases, and the junction held 5 bases outside the gene matches. Germline V gives CDR1 LNHDA, CDR2 SQIVND (reference sequence). CDR3 residues: CASSIWGGFYNEQFF. For the CDR3, the DNA is TGTGCCAGTAGTATCTGGGGGGGGTTCTACAATGAGCAGTTCTTC.

The CDR3: CASSLDRRVGYILYGYTF. CDR3 in DNA: TGTGCCAGCAGCTTGGACAGAAGGGTCGGATATATCCTCTATGGCTACACCTTC. This chain connects TRBV5-6 to TRBJ1-2; D is ambiguous. There are 18 residues in the CDR3. Trimming took 0 bases from V and 4 from J, leaving 22 bases between them. Germline V gene data show CDR1 as SGHDT and CDR2 as YYEEEE. The full variable domain, with the rest looked up from reference TRBV5-6 and TRBJ1-2, is DAGVTQSPTHLIKTRGQQVTLRCSPKSGHDTVSWYQQALGQGPQFIFQYYEEEERQRGNFPDRFSGHQFPNYSSELNVNALLLGDSALYLCASSLDRRVGYILYGYTFGSGTRLTVV.

This rearrangement joins TRBV2 to TRBJ1-5, with D unresolved. Germline V gene data show CDR1 as SNHLY and CDR2 as FYNNEI. Trimming took off 0 bases at V and 1 base at J, with 10 bases between the two ends. The CDR3 runs 16 residues. In nucleotides, the CDR3 is TGTGCCAGCAGTGAAGCGCTTTTTTGGAGCAATCAGCCCCAGCATTTT. It specifies CASSEALFWSNQPQHF.

This clone occurred once. The chain carries TRBV18 and TRBJ1-4; 8 bases fit TRBD1. Per germline, CDR1 KGHSH and CDR2 LQKENI. The ends lost 5 bases at V and 4 bases at J; junction bases unmatched: 15. The CDR3 consists of 18 residues. The CDR3 spells CASSTTITGQGLNEKLFF. CDR3 nucleotides: TGTGCCAGCTCAACCACTATAACCGGACAGGGCCTTAATGAAAAACTGTTTTTT.

This chain links TRBV6-5 with TRBJ1-6; D not resolved. The ends were cut back, 2 bases at V and 5 bases at J, with 10 bases in the middle. Looked up from germline, CDR1 is MNHEY and CDR2 is SVGAGI. The CDR3 length is 15 residues. The CDR3 is CASSYRRADNSPLHF. In DNA, the CDR3 is TGTGCCAGCAGTTACCGGAGAGCTGATAATTCACCCCTCCACTTT.

This rearrangement joins TRBV6-5 to TRBJ1-2; no clear D. The CDR3 contains 15 residues. With 5 bases removed from V and 8 bases from J, the gap between germline ends came to 21 bases. Germline V gene lookup returns CDR1 MNHEY and CDR2 SVGAGI. The CDR3 coding sequence is TGTGCCAGCAGTCCCCCCGGACCGCTTCGGATAGGCTACACCTTC. Translating it yields CASSPPGPLRIGYTF.

The J gene is TRBJ1-1, the V gene TRBV15, with 10 bases fitting TRBD1. There are 15 residues in the CDR3. CDR1 and CDR2 from the germline V gene are LNHNV and YYDKDF (reference sequence). With V trimmed by 5 bases and J by 8 bases, 11 bases remained unmatched. CDR3 sequence: CATSRSGTGATEAFF. CDR3 in DNA: TGTGCCACCAGCCGATCCGGGACAGGGGCAACCGAAGCTTTCTTT.

V and J are TRBV5-6 and TRBJ1-3; D call uncertain. The CDR3 covers 16 residues. V lost 0 bases and J lost 8, with 18 bases in between. CDR1 and CDR2 from the germline V gene are SGHDT and YYEEEE. CDR3 DNA sequence: TGTGCCAGCAGCTTGGACCCCAGCGCCGGACGACACACCATATATTTT. It encodes CASSLDPSAGRHTIYF.

The genes are TRBV19 and TRBJ1-5; 8 nucleotides match TRBD1. V was pared by 3 bases and J by 2 bases, with 3 bases of the junction left unmatched. The CDR3 runs to 15 residues. The germline V gene has CDR1 LNHDA and CDR2 SQIVND (reference sequence). DNA of the CDR3: TGTGCCAGTAGTATGCAGGGGGCCGGCAATCAGCCCCAGCATTTT. Translated: CASSMQGAGNQPQHF.

The CDR3 here is CASTPGLSSGNTIYF. CDR3 bases: TGTGCCAGCACCCCCGGGCTCTCCTCTGGAAACACCATATATTTT. The rearrangement uses TRBV11-2 and TRBJ1-3; D uncertain. Per germline, CDR1 SGHAT and CDR2 FQNNGV. The CDR3 covers 15 residues. Trimming pared 7 bases from V and 0 bases from J, leaving 13 bases between.

This clone occurred once. V is TRBV7-2 and J is TRBJ2-1; D is perhaps TRBD2 (5 bases). CDR3 length: 13 residues. Germline lookup yields CDR1 SGHTA and CDR2 FQGNSA. Between the trimmed V and J ends, which lost 1 base and 9 bases, there was a span of 10 bases. CDR3 in amino acids: CASSLGPRGEQFF. DNA of the CDR3: TGTGCCAGCAGCTTAGGACCTCGGGGTGAGCAGTTCTTC.